Each of the 17 T cell receptor beta chains below was sequenced from the same sample in a study of blood T cell repertoires in COVID-19. Some clones are missing from TCRdb's copy, which holds only in-frame ones; the method was immunoSEQ multiplex PCR. There are some 87,000 clones in the sample; around 78% occur only once, and less than 20% lies in the top ten. The sample comprised peripheral blood. Receptor source: a human donor in a cohort sampled during active COVID-19.

This rearrangement joins TRBV24-1 to TRBJ1-1; D ambiguous. Trimming removed 9 bases from V and 4 bases from J, with 14 bases in between. Germline values: CDR1 KGHDR, CDR2 SFDVKD. The CDR3 runs 13 residues. Here the CDR3 reads CATALTEGTEAFF. CDR3 in DNA: TGTGCCACCGCCTTAACAGAGGGCACTGAAGCTTTCTTT.

This clone was seen once. The chain carries TRBV24-1 and TRBJ1-2; TRBD1 is a possible D gene (5 bases). This CDR3 comprises 16 residues. CDR1 and CDR2 from the germline V gene are KGHDR and SFDVKD. V was clipped by 7 bases and J by 6 bases, with 23 bases between them. CDR3 amino acids: CATRQFRQNEVHGYTF. CDR3 sequence (DNA): TGTGCCACCAGACAATTCCGACAGAACGAAGTTCATGGCTACACCTTC.

This sequence joins TRBV5-1 and TRBJ2-5; D unresolved. The V end was cut by 4 bases, the J end by 5 bases, with 18 bases between. The germline CDR1 and CDR2 sequences are SGHRS and YFSETQ. The CDR3 has 15 amino acids. CDR3 amino acids: CASSPGQADGETQYF. The DNA of the CDR3 is TGCGCCAGCAGCCCAGGTCAGGCCGATGGGGAGACCCAGTACTTC. The full variable domain, in which reference TRBV5-1 and TRBJ2-5 provide the parts outside the CDR3, is KAGVTQTPRYLIKTRGQQVTLSCSPISGHRSVSWYQQTPGQGLQFLFEYFSETQRNKGNFPGRFSGRQFSNSRSEMNVSTLELGDSALYLCASSPGQADGETQYFGPGTRLLVL.

This clone was counted between two and nine times. The gene calls are TRBV7-7 and TRBJ2-3, with D maybe TRBD2 (5 bases). The CDR3 totals 14 residues. The germline V and J ends were trimmed by 4 bases and 2 bases, with 10 bases remaining between them. Germline V CDR1 and CDR2: SSHAT, FNYEAQ (reference sequence). CDR3 nucleotide sequence: TGTGCCAGCAGCTCACTAGGATCCACAGATACGCAGTATTTT. This gives the protein CASSSLGSTDTQYF. Filled out from reference TRBV7-7 and TRBJ2-3, the complete variable domain reads GAGVSQSPRYKVTKRGQDVTLRCDPISSHATLYWYQQALGQGPEFLTYFNYEAQPDKSGLPSDRFSAERPEGSISTLTIQRTEQRDSAMYRCASSSLGSTDTQYFGPGTRLTVL.

The chain links TRBV6-5 to TRBJ2-7; D unresolved. Trimming cost V 0 bases and J 3 bases, with 9 bases left between them. The CDR3 covers 14 residues. Per the germline V gene, CDR1 is MNHEY and CDR2 is SVGAGI. The CDR3 here is CASSYSIDNYEQYV. In DNA form, the CDR3 reads TGTGCCAGCAGTTACTCGATAGATAACTACGAGCAGTACGTC.

V usage is TRBV11-3 and J usage is TRBJ2-1; D not resolved. The CDR3 extends over 17 amino acids. Trimming shortened V by 5 bases and J by 6 bases, and 23 bases separated the two germline ends. Germline V gives CDR1 SGHNT, CDR2 YENEEA. CDR3 residues: CASSTRSLEAHINEQFF. For the CDR3, the DNA is TGTGCCAGCAGCACAAGATCCTTGGAAGCGCACATCAATGAGCAGTTCTTC.

This clone was picked up one time. The chain has TRBV18 and TRBJ2-5; D is ambiguous. V dropped 4 bases and J dropped 3 bases, with 12 bases sitting between them. CDR1 is KGHSH, CDR2 LQKENI, per germline. This CDR3 spans 14 amino acids. The CDR3, as DNA: TGTGCCAGCTCACGCCTCGGCCGGGAAGAGACCCAGTACTTC. It translates to CASSRLGREETQYF. Complete variable domain (other parts from reference TRBV18 and TRBJ2-5): NAGVMQNPRHLVRRRGQEARLRCSPMKGHSHVYWYRQLPEEGLKFMVYLQKENIIDESGMPKERFSAEFPKEGPSILRIQQVVRGDSAAYFCASSRLGREETQYFGPGTRLLVL.

This clone was seen repeatedly, ten times or more. The chain carries TRBV4-1 and TRBJ2-5; TRBD1 might be the D (5 bases). This CDR3 comprises 14 residues. The V end was cut by 4 bases, the J end by 4 bases, with 13 bases between. The germline gives CDR1 MGHRA, CDR2 YSYEKL. DNA for the CDR3: TGCGCCAGCAGCCCCCTTCTAGGGGTAGAGACCCAGTACTTC. Residues: CASSPLLGVETQYF.

The chain links TRBV14 to TRBJ1-4; a possible D gene is TRBD1 (5 bases). The CDR3 spans 15 residues. V gave up 1 base and J gave up 8 bases, with 14 bases separating them. Germline-derived CDR1 and CDR2 are SGHDN and FVKESK. CDR3 sequence (DNA): TGTGCCAGCAGCCAAGTAGATAGGGACTTCGAAAAACTGTTTTTT. This codes for CASSQVDRDFEKLFF.

Only one count was recorded for this clone. The chain employs TRBV27 and TRBJ2-7, with TRBD1 matching over 7 bases. J lost 3 bases, V lost 3 bases, and 5 bases had no gene match. The CDR3 contains 14 residues. The germline CDR1 and CDR2 sequences are MNHEY and SMNVEV (reference sequence). The CDR3 is CASSFSDRDYEQYF. CDR3 in DNA: TGTGCCAGCAGTTTTAGTGACAGGGACTACGAGCAGTACTTC.

The chain links TRBV2 to TRBJ2-1; 8 bases line up with TRBD2. The ends lost 10 bases at V and 0 bases at J; junction bases unmatched: 8. The CDR3 loop spans 15 amino acids. The germline V gene encodes CDR1 SNHLY and CDR2 FYNNEI. CDR3 in DNA: TGTGCCACCATACTAGCGGTCAACTCCTACAATGAGCAGTTCTTC. Encoded protein: CATILAVNSYNEQFF.

This rearrangement joins TRBV30 to TRBJ2-1; no clear D. The germline V and J ends were trimmed by 0 bases and 0 bases, with 9 bases remaining between them. Per germline, CDR1 GTSNPN and CDR2 SVGIG (reference sequence). This CDR3 contains 15 residues. CDR3: CAWSVKTSSYNEQFF. The CDR3 DNA is TGTGCCTGGAGTGTAAAAACCAGCTCCTACAATGAGCAGTTCTTC.

The CDR3 is CASSAMSDRLNTEAFF. In nucleotides, the CDR3 is TGTGCCAGCAGCGCTATGTCCGACAGGCTTAACACTGAAGCTTTCTTT. The V gene is TRBV9, the J gene TRBJ1-1; perhaps TRBD1 as D (6 bases). Per germline, CDR1 SGDLS and CDR2 YYNGEE. The CDR3 is 16 amino acids. Trimming cost V 3 bases and J 2 bases, with 17 bases left between them.

The chain joins TRBV5-1 to TRBJ1-1; 7 bases line up with TRBD1. The CDR3 runs to 15 residues. Trimming took 2 bases from V and 2 from J; bases not matched to a gene: 6. Per the germline V gene, CDR1 is SGHRS and CDR2 is YFSETQ. The CDR3 DNA is TGCGCCAGCAGCTTCTTTGGACAGGCTAACACTGAAGCTTTCTTT. It translates to CASSFFGQANTEAFF.

V usage is TRBV2 and J usage is TRBJ2-3; 8 bases line up with TRBD2. CDR1 SNHLY and CDR2 FYNNEI come from the germline V gene. J gave up 0 bases and V 4 bases, and 3 bases lay outside the gene matches. The CDR3 consists of 15 residues. The chain's CDR3 is CASSVGGGSTDTQYF. The CDR3 DNA reads as TGTGCCAGCAGTGTCGGGGGGGGAAGCACAGATACGCAGTATTTT.

This chain links TRBV3-1 (or the pseudogene TRBV3-2) with TRBJ2-2; no reliable D call. Trimming shortened V by 0 bases and J by 5 bases, and 7 bases separated the two germline ends. Germline V gene data show CDR1 as LGHDT and CDR2 as YNNKEL (reference sequence). The CDR3 is made up of 14 amino acids. The CDR3 nucleotides read TGTGCCAGCAGCCAAGACCCTCTTACCGGGGAGCTGTTTTTT. It yields the protein CASSQDPLTGELFF.

The sample holds one count of this clone. The chain couples TRBV11-2 to TRBJ2-7, with a possible D match to TRBD1 (5 bases). Germline V lookup: CDR1 SGHAT, CDR2 FQNNGV. V was clipped by 5 bases and J by 3 bases, with 17 bases between them. The CDR3 length is 15 residues. CDR3 nucleotides: TGTGCCAGCAGCCCCCTGACAGTTAAAGACTACGAGCAGTACTTC. Its protein product is CASSPLTVKDYEQYF.